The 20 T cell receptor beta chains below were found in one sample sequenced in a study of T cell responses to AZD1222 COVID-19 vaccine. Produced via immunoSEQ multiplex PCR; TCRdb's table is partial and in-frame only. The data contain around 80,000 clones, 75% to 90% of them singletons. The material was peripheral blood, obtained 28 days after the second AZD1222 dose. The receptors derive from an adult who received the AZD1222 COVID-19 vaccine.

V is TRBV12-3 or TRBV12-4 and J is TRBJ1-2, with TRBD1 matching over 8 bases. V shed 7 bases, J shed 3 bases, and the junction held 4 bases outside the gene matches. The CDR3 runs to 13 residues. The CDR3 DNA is TGTGCCAGCACCCCGACAGGGGACTATGGCTACACCTTC. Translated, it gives CASTPTGDYGYTF.

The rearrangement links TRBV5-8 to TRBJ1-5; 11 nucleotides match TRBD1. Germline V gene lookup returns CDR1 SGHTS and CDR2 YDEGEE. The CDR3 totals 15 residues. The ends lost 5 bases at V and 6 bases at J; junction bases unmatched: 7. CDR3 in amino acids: CASRPRTGGSQPQHF. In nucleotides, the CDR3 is TGTGCCAGCAGACCTCGGACAGGGGGCAGTCAGCCCCAGCATTTT.

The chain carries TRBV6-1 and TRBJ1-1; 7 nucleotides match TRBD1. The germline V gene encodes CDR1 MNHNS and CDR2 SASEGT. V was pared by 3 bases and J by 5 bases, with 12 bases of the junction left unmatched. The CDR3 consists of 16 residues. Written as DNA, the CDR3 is TGTGCCAGCAGTGACGGAGGCGGCAGGGGGAATACTGAAGCTTTCTTT. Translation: CASSDGGGRGNTEAFF.

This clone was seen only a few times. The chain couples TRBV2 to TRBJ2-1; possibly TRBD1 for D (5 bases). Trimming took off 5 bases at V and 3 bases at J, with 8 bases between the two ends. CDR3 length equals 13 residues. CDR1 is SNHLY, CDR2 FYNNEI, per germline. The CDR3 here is CASSNRIYNEQFF. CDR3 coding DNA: TGTGCCAGCAGTAACAGGATCTACAATGAGCAGTTCTTC.

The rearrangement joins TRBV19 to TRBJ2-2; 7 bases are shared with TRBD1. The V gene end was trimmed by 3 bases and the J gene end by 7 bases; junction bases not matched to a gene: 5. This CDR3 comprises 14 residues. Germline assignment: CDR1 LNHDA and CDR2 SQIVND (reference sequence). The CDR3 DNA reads TGTGCCAGTAGTATTAGGGGGCCGAGCGGGGAGCTGTTTTTT. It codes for CASSIRGPSGELFF.

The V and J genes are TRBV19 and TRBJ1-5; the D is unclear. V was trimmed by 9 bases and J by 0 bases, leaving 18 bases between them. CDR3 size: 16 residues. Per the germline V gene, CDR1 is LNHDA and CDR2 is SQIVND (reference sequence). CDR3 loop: CASQAGSGYSNQPQHF. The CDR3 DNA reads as TGTGCCAGCCAGGCGGGGAGTGGGTATAGCAATCAGCCCCAGCATTTT.

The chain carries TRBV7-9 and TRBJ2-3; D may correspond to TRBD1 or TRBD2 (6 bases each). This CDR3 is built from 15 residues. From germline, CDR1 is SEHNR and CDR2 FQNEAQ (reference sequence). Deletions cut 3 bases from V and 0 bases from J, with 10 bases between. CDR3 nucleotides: TGTGCCAGCAGCTTCGGGGGCCCTAGCACAGATACGCAGTATTTT. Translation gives CASSFGGPSTDTQYF.

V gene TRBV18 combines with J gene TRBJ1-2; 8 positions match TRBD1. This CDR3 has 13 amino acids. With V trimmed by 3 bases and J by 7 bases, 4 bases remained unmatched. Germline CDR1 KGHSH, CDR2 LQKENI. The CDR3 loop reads CASSPTGQGGYTF. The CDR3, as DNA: TGTGCCAGCTCACCGACCGGACAGGGTGGCTACACCTTC.

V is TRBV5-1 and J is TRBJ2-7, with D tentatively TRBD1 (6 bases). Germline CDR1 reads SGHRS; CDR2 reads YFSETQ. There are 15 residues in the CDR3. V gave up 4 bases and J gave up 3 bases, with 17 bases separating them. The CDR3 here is CASSPGHTGGYEQYF. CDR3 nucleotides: TGCGCCAGCAGCCCGGGACATACCGGAGGCTACGAGCAGTACTTC.

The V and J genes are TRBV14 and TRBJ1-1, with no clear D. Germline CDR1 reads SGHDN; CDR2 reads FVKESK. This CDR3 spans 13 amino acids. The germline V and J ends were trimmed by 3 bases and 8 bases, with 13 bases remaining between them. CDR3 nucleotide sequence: TGTGCCAGCAGCCACAATATGGCTATGGAAGCTTTCTTT. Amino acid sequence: CASSHNMAMEAFF. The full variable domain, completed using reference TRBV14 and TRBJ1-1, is EAGVTQFPSHSVIEKGQTVTLRCDPISGHDNLYWYRRVMGKEIKFLLHFVKESKQDESGMPNNRFLAERTGGTYSTLKVQPAELEDSGVYFCASSHNMAMEAFFGQGTRLTVV.

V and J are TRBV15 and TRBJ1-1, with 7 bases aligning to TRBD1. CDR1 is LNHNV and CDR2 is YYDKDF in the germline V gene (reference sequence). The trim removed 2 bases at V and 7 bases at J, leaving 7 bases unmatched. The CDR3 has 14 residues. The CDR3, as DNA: TGTGCCACCAGCAGATCGAGGGGGCAGGTTGAAGCTTTCTTT. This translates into CATSRSRGQVEAFF.

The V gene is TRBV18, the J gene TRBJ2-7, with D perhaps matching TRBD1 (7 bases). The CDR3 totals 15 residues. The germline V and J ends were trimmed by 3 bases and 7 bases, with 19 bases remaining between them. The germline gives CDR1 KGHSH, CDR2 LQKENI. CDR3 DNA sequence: TGTGCCAGCTCACCCTCAGACAGGGAGGTAGGGGAGCAGTACTTC. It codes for CASSPSDREVGEQYF.

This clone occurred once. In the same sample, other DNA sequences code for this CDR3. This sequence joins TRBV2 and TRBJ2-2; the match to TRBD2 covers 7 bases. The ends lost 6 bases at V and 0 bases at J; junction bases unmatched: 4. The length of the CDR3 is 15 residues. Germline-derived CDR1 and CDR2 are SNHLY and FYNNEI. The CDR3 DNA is TGTGCCAGCAGCGGGGGGACTTCGAACACCGGGGAGCTGTTTTTT. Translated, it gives CASSGGTSNTGELFF.

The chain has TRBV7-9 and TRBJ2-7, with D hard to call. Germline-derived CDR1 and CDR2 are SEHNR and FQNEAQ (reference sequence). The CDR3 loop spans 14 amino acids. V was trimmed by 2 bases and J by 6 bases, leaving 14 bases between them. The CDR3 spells CASSLMALSAEQYF. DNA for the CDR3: TGTGCCAGCAGCTTAATGGCTCTCTCTGCCGAGCAGTACTTC.

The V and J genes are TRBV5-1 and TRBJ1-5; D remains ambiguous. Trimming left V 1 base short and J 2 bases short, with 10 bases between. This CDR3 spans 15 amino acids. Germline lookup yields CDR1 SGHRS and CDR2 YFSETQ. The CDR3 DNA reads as TGCGCCAGCAGCTTGACACCAGGTGGCAATCAGCCCCAGCATTTT. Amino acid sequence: CASSLTPGGNQPQHF.

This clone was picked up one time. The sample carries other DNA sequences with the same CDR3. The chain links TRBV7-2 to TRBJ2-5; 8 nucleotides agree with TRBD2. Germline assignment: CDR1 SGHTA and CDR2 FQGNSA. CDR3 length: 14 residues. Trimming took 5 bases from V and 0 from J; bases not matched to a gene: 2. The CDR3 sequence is CASSLSGDQETQYF. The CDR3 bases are TGTGCCAGCAGCCTTAGCGGGGACCAAGAGACCCAGTACTTC.

The CDR3 spells CAIGGRNTGELFF. CDR3 DNA sequence: TGTGCCATCGGCGGCAGAAACACCGGGGAGCTGTTTTTT. The chain combines TRBV10-3 with TRBJ2-2; D call uncertain. Trimming pared 8 bases from V and 2 bases from J, leaving 9 bases between. Germline CDR1 and CDR2: ENHRY and SYGVKD. The CDR3 spans 13 residues.

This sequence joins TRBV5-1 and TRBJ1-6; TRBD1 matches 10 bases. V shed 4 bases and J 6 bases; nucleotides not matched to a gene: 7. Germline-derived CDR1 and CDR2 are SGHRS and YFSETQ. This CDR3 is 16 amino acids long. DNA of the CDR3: TGCGCCAGCAGCGCCGGGACAGGGGTTTTTAATTCACCCCTCCACTTT. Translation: CASSAGTGVFNSPLHF.

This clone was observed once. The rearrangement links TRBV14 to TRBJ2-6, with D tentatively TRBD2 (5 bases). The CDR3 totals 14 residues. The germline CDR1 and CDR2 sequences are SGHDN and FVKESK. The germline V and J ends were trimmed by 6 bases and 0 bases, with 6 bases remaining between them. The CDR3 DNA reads TGTGCCAGCAGTCGGGACTCTGGGGCCAACGTCCTGACTTTC. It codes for CASSRDSGANVLTF.

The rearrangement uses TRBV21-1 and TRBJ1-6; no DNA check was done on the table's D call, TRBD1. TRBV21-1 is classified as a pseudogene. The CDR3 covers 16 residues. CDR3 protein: CASSKAGQSYNSPLHF. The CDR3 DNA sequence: TGTGCCAGCAGCAAAGCCGGACAGTCCTATAATTCACCCCTCCACTTT.